A single sample gave rise to the 2 T cell receptor beta chains below, sequenced in a study of cytomegalovirus exposure and HLA in healthy donors. PCR was performed using 60 Vbeta and 13 Jbeta primers. Assay used: immunoSEQ multiplex PCR; TCRdb lists only in-frame clones, some missing. The table shows approximately 150,000 clones, with around 77% occurring only once. What was sequenced was PBMCs. Source of these receptors: a woman aged 60-75 years in good health and CMV-seronegative.

The chain couples TRBV7-6 to TRBJ2-1, with 11 bases aligning to TRBD2. CDR3 length: 16 amino acids. CDR1 is SGHVS and CDR2 is FNYEAQ in the germline V gene. The trim removed 3 bases at V and 7 bases at J, leaving 8 bases unmatched. CDR3 protein: CASSFTSGSLSNEQFF. The CDR3 region has the DNA TGTGCCAGCAGCTTTACTAGCGGGAGTTTGTCTAATGAGCAGTTCTTC.

In its sample, this clone was seen once. The rearrangement uses TRBV27 and TRBJ2-1; 7 bases are shared with TRBD2. The CDR3 spans 15 residues. Germline assignment: CDR1 MNHEY and CDR2 SMNVEV (reference sequence). J gave up 4 bases and V 0 bases, and 3 bases lay outside the gene matches. The CDR3 region is CASSLSPAGYNEQFF. CDR3 nucleotide sequence: TGTGCCAGCAGTTTATCTCCAGCGGGGTACAATGAGCAGTTCTTC.